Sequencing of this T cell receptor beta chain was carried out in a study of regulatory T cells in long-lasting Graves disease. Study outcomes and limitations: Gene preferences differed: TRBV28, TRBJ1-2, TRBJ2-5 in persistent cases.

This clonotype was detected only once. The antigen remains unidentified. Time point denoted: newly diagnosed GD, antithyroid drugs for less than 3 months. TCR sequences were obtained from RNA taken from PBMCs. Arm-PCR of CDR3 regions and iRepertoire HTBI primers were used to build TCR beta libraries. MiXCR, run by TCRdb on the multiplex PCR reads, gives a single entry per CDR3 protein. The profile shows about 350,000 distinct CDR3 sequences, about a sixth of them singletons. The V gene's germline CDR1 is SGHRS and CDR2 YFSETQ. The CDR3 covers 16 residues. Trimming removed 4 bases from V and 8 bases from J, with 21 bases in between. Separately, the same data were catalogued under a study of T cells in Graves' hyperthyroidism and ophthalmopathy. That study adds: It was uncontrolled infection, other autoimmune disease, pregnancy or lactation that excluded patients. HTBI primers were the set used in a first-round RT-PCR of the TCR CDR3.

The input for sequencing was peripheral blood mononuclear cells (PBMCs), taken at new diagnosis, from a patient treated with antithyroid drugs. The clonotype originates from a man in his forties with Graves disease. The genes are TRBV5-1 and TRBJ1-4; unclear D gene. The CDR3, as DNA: TGCGCCAGCAGCCCCCCGGTGGGCGGGCTAGGCGAAAAACTGTTTTTT. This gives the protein CASSPPVGGLGEKLFF. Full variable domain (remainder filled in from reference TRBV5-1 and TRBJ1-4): KAGVTQTPRYLIKTRGQQVTLSCSPISGHRSVSWYQQTPGQGLQFLFEYFSETQRNKGNFPGRFSGRQFSNSRSEMNVSTLELGDSALYLCASSPPVGGLGEKLFFGSGTQLSVL.